The 23 T cell receptor beta chains reported below all come from one sample, sequenced in a study of human T cells and chemical hapten exposure. Time point of the sample: patch test 1, 2 weeks after DPC sensitization. Treatment defined: therapeutic diphenylcyclopropenone sensitization with weekly scalp DPC. One entry per CDR3 protein results from TCRdb running MiXCR on the RACE reads. Among more than 150,000 distinct CDR3 sequences listed, more than 12% were seen once. The sample in question was whole blood, obtained in connection with sensitization to the hapten diphenylcyclopropenone (DPC). These receptors were taken from a woman in her thirties with alopecia areata. Some clones in this sample may be carry-over from other donors' samples.

The chain employs TRBV12-3 or TRBV12-4 and TRBJ1-1; D remains unclear. The CDR3 is 15 amino acids. V lost 4 bases to trimming and J lost 7 bases, with 19 bases between them. The CDR3 spells CASSSPAGGVGEAFF. In nucleotides, the CDR3 is TGTGCCAGCAGTTCCCCGGCGGGAGGAGTTGGTGAAGCTTTCTTT.

This clonotype was recorded many times. The V and J genes are TRBV6-2 or TRBV6-3 and TRBJ2-7; TRBD2 is a possible D gene (6 bases). V gave up 6 bases and J gave up 0 bases, with 12 bases separating them. The CDR3 is 14 amino acids. CDR1 is MNHEY, CDR2 SVGEGT, per germline. The CDR3 loop is CASRAPGGSYEQYF. The CDR3, as DNA: TGTGCCAGCAGAGCCCCCGGGGGCTCCTACGAGCAGTACTTC.

The rearrangement uses TRBV27 and TRBJ1-6, with a tentative D call TRBD1 (6 bases). Germline V gene data show CDR1 as MNHEY and CDR2 as SMNVEV (reference sequence). The CDR3 covers 16 residues. The V gene lost 4 bases and the J gene lost 10 bases, with 20 bases spanning the gap. In DNA form, the CDR3 reads TGTGCCAGCAGTTCCACCTACAGGGACGGTGGGTCACCCCTCCACTTT. Translated: CASSSTYRDGGSPLHF.

This clonotype was found a few times. V usage is TRBV18 and J usage is TRBJ1-2; D ambiguous. The germline V and J ends were trimmed by 3 bases and 0 bases, with 17 bases remaining between them. The CDR3 covers 17 residues. Per the germline V gene, CDR1 is KGHSH and CDR2 is LQKENI. In nucleotides, the CDR3 is TGTGCCAGCTCACCTCGCACTGGCGACATAGCTAACTATGGCTACACCTTC. Its translation is CASSPRTGDIANYGYTF. The variable domain in full, completed from reference TRBV18 and TRBJ1-2, reads NAGVMQNPRHLVRRRGQEARLRCSPMKGHSHVYWYRQLPEEGLKFMVYLQKENIIDESGMPKERFSAEFPKEGPSILRIQQVVRGDSAAYFCASSPRTGDIANYGYTFGSGTRLTVV.

The sample holds many counts of this clonotype. CDR3 bases: TGTGCCAGCCGTTTAGAGGGAGTGGCTGAAGCTTTCTTT. The encoded protein is CASRLEGVAEAFF. The chain joins TRBV6-6 to TRBJ1-1, with D unresolved. The CDR3 sequence is 13 residues long. Trimming took 8 bases from V and 6 from J, leaving 16 bases between them. Germline V gene lookup returns CDR1 MNHNY and CDR2 SVGAGI (reference sequence).

This clonotype has ten or more counts. The J gene is TRBJ2-2, the V gene TRBV3-1; D remains ambiguous. There are 14 residues in the CDR3. Trimming pared 0 bases from V and 5 bases from J, leaving 7 bases between. Per the germline V gene, CDR1 is LGHDT and CDR2 is YNNKEL (reference sequence). CDR3 protein: CASSQDRVTGELFF. In DNA, the CDR3 is TGTGCCAGCAGCCAAGATCGGGTGACCGGGGAGCTGTTTTTT.

This clonotype was seen more than once but under ten times. V gene TRBV29-1 combines with J gene TRBJ1-1, with 7 nucleotides matching TRBD1. V trimming: 7 bases; J trimming: 0 bases; junction bases outside the gene matches: 5. The germline CDR1 and CDR2 sequences are SQVTM and ANQGSEA. The length of the CDR3 is 13 residues. The CDR3: CSGRQGLNTEAFF. CDR3 DNA: TGCAGCGGTCGACAGGGTTTGAACACTGAAGCTTTCTTT.

This clonotype appeared a few times. The chain recombines TRBV4-3 with TRBJ2-2; 8 nucleotides align to TRBD2. The CDR3 has 16 residues. Germline CDR1 is LGHNA and CDR2 is YSLEER. J was trimmed by 4 bases and V by 0 bases; bases with no gene match: 4. CDR3 in amino acids: CASSQETGGTTGELFF. Written as DNA, the CDR3 is TGCGCCAGCAGCCAAGAAACGGGAGGGACCACCGGGGAGCTGTTTTTT.

This clonotype was counted ten times or more. J is TRBJ1-3 and V is TRBV11-2, with a tentative D call TRBD1 (6 bases). Germline loops: CDR1 SGHAT, CDR2 FQNNGV. The CDR3 runs to 16 residues. V shed 5 bases and J shed 0 bases, with 14 bases lying between them. As DNA, the CDR3 is TGTGCCAGCAGCCTCCCCGGGACACACTCTGGAAACACCATATATTTT. Translated, it gives CASSLPGTHSGNTIYF.

The chain joins TRBV7-2 to TRBJ2-2; 8 bases agree with TRBD1. Germline trimming cut 4 bases from V and 7 bases from J; bases unmatched to any gene: 5. Germline V CDR1 and CDR2: SGHTA, FQGNSA. The CDR3 spans 14 residues. The CDR3 DNA reads as TGTGCCAGCAGCTCGCAGGGGGCCGGCGGGGAGCTGTTTTTT. Its protein is CASSSQGAGGELFF.

The genes are TRBV7-2 and TRBJ2-3; D may be TRBD1 (6 bases). Trimming cost V 5 bases and J 0 bases, with 18 bases left between them. The CDR3 contains 17 residues. From germline, CDR1 is SGHTA and CDR2 FQGNSA. CDR3 sequence: CASSPQGTPSSTDTQYF. CDR3 DNA: TGTGCCAGCAGCCCCCAGGGGACCCCTTCTAGCACAGATACGCAGTATTTT. Complete variable domain (other parts from reference TRBV7-2 and TRBJ2-3): GAGVSQSPSNKVTEKGKDVELRCDPISGHTALYWYRQSLGQGLEFLIYFQGNSAPDKSGLPSDRFSAERTGGSVSTLTIQRTQQEDSAVYLCASSPQGTPSSTDTQYFGPGTRLTVL.

This clonotype has just a few counts. A read error may account for a junction end that differs from germline. This chain joins TRBV11-2 and TRBJ2-5; 7 bases are shared with TRBD1. Per germline, CDR1 SGHAT and CDR2 FQNNGV. The CDR3 sequence is 13 residues long. The CDR3 loop reads CASSLQIGQENHF. CDR3 nucleotide sequence: TGTGCCAGCAGCTTGCAAATCGGACAGGAAAATCACTTC. Full variable domain (rest looked up from reference TRBV11-2 and TRBJ2-5): EAGVAQSPRYKIIEKRQSVAFWCNPISGHATLYWYQQILGQGPKLLIQFQNNGVVDDSQLPKDRFSAERLKGVDSTLKIQPAKLEDSAVYLCASSLQIGQENHFGPGTRLLVL.

The genes are TRBV7-2 and TRBJ1-2; D might be TRBD1 (6 bases). This CDR3 contains 15 residues. CDR1 and CDR2 from the germline V gene are SGHTA and FQGNSA. Trimming pared 4 bases from V and 6 bases from J, leaving 18 bases between. CDR3 in DNA: TGTGCCAGCAGCTCCCGAGGGGGGCGATGGAATGGCTACACCTTC. This translates into CASSSRGGRWNGYTF.

The sample holds a few counts of this clonotype. V usage is TRBV7-9 and J usage is TRBJ1-3; D perhaps matches TRBD1 (6 bases). Germline V lookup: CDR1 SEHNR, CDR2 FQNEAQ (reference sequence). CDR3 length equals 15 residues. The germline V and J ends were trimmed by 4 bases and 0 bases, with 10 bases remaining between them. The CDR3 DNA sequence: TGTGCCAGCAGCTCCGACAGGAACTCTGGAAACACCATATATTTT. Translation: CASSSDRNSGNTIYF. Full variable domain (rest looked up from reference TRBV7-9 and TRBJ1-3): DTGVSQNPRHKITKRGQNVTFRCDPISEHNRLYWYRQTLGQGPEFLTYFQNEAQLEKSRLLSDRFSAERPKGSFSTLEIQRTEQGDSAMYLCASSSDRNSGNTIYFGEGSWLTVV.

This sequence joins TRBV12-3 or TRBV12-4 and TRBJ2-5; TRBD1 agrees at 8 bases. The V segment lost 4 bases and the J segment 4 bases; nucleotides outside the gene matches: 8. This CDR3 region has 15 residues. The chain's CDR3 is CASSSWTGRGETQYF. The CDR3 DNA reads TGTGCCAGCAGTTCTTGGACAGGGCGGGGAGAGACCCAGTACTTC.

This clonotype was found a few times. CDR3 in amino acids: CASSFPRDATEAFF. The CDR3 nucleotides read TGTGCCAGCAGCTTCCCGCGGGACGCCACTGAAGCTTTCTTT. V usage is TRBV6-2 or TRBV6-3 and J usage is TRBJ1-1, with D possibly matching TRBD1 (5 bases). The CDR3 runs to 14 residues. The V end was cut by 6 bases, the J end by 4 bases, with 15 bases between. Per the germline V gene, CDR1 is MNHEY and CDR2 is SVGEGT.

This clonotype has a count of ten or more. This rearrangement joins TRBV13 to TRBJ2-2; no firm D call. This CDR3 comprises 12 residues. Per the germline V gene, CDR1 is PRHDT and CDR2 is FYEKMQ (reference sequence). Trimming stripped 5 bases from V and 6 bases from J, with 7 bases between. CDR3 coding DNA: TGTGCCAGCAGCGGTGGAGCCGGGGAGCTGTTTTTT. It specifies CASSGGAGELFF.

This clonotype showed up just a few times. The chain uses TRBV18 and TRBJ1-1, with unresolved D. CDR1 is KGHSH and CDR2 is LQKENI in the germline V gene. This CDR3 spans 14 amino acids. V gave up 3 bases and J gave up 1 base, with 9 bases separating them. The CDR3 DNA reads TGTGCCAGCTCACCCAGGAGTGAGAACACTGAAGCTTTCTTT. Translated: CASSPRSENTEAFF. Supplemented by reference TRBV18 and TRBJ1-1, the full variable domain reads NAGVMQNPRHLVRRRGQEARLRCSPMKGHSHVYWYRQLPEEGLKFMVYLQKENIIDESGMPKERFSAEFPKEGPSILRIQQVVRGDSAAYFCASSPRSENTEAFFGQGTRLTVV.

This clonotype showed up just a few times. J is TRBJ1-2 and V is TRBV28; possible D gene TRBD1, 5 bases. V lost 8 bases and J lost 4, with 17 bases in between. From germline, CDR1 is MDHEN and CDR2 SYDVKM. The CDR3 has 14 residues. The CDR3 bases are TGTGCCAGCTTAGACAGCCGCCGATTCTATGGCTACACCTTC. Encoded protein: CASLDSRRFYGYTF.

The CDR3 is CASSYSGGSTDTQYF. In nucleotides, the CDR3 is TGTGCCAGCAGCTACTCCGGCGGTAGCACAGATACGCAGTATTTT. The J gene is TRBJ2-3, the V gene TRBV11-1; D not resolved. The CDR3 runs to 15 residues. Germline values: CDR1 SGHAT, CDR2 FQDESV (reference sequence). V lost 4 bases and J 0 bases, leaving 11 bases between the germline ends.

The chain uses TRBV5-1 and TRBJ2-5; the match to TRBD2 covers 7 bases. Germline CDR1 SGHRS, CDR2 YFSETQ. With 4 bases clipped from V and 2 bases from J, the junction kept 8 bases outside the gene matches. There are 15 residues in the CDR3. The CDR3 DNA reads as TGCGCCAGCAGCCGGTGGGCTAGCGGACAAGAGACCCAGTACTTC. Translation: CASSRWASGQETQYF.

The chain joins TRBV7-9 to TRBJ2-5, with D perhaps being TRBD1 or TRBD2 (5 bases each). CDR1 is SEHNR, CDR2 FQNEAQ, per germline (reference sequence). The CDR3 sequence is 15 residues long. The ends were cut back, 5 bases at V and 5 bases at J, with 18 bases in the middle. DNA of the CDR3: TGTGCCAGCAGCCCGACCGGGGCAGCCCAGGAGACCCAGTACTTC. Amino acid sequence: CASSPTGAAQETQYF.

There are a few counts of this clonotype. J is TRBJ2-3 and V is TRBV28; D is ambiguous. Germline CDR1 is MDHEN and CDR2 is SYDVKM. V lost 5 bases and J lost 3, with 9 bases in between. The CDR3 loop spans 13 amino acids. The CDR3 protein is CASSPPVTDTQYF. In nucleotides, the CDR3 is TGTGCCAGCAGTCCGCCCGTTACAGATACGCAGTATTTT.